These 11 T cell receptor beta chains originate from one sample sequenced in a study of patients and donors after allogeneic stem cell transplantation. Via MiXCR, TCRdb re-called the RT-PCR reads, giving one row per CDR3 protein. The table lists about 200,000 distinct CDR3 sequences, 40% to 45% of them singletons, with about 33% in the top ten. Sequenced material: blood, either unsorted or a sorted T cell fraction (not recorded which). These receptors came from a human donor who was either an allogeneic HSCT recipient or a stem cell or donor lymphocyte infusion donor (not recorded which). It is not recorded whose cells these are; they may come from a transplant donor.

This clonotype was seen a handful of times. The chain carries TRBV3-1 and TRBJ1-5; tentatively, D is TRBD1 (5 bases). Germline V gene data show CDR1 as LGHDT and CDR2 as YNNKEL (reference sequence). Trimming took off 0 bases at V and 1 base at J, with 19 bases between the two ends. This CDR3 is 19 amino acids long. The CDR3 coding sequence is TGTGCCAGCAGCCAAGACCCGGTTGGCCCACGGGACAGCAATCAGCCCCAGCATTTT. Translating gives CASSQDPVGPRDSNQPQHF. The full variable domain, with the rest looked up from reference TRBV3-1 and TRBJ1-5, is DTAVSQTPKYLVTQMGNDKSIKCEQNLGHDTMYWYKQDSKKFLKIMFSYNNKELIINETVPNRFSPKSPDKAHLNLHINSLELGDSAVYFCASSQDPVGPRDSNQPQHFGDGTRLSIL.

V and J are TRBV20-1 and TRBJ2-1; 11 bases fit TRBD2. Germline values: CDR1 DFQATT, CDR2 SNEGSKA (reference sequence). This CDR3 contains 18 residues. The J segment lost 6 bases and the V segment lost 8 bases, leaving 21 bases of the junction unmatched. The CDR3 DNA reads TGCAGTCTCGATGGCCGGACTAGCGGGCTTTCGAGCCCCAATGAGCAGTTCTTC. This encodes CSLDGRTSGLSSPNEQFF.

This clonotype was observed a few times. The V call is TRBV12-3 or TRBV12-4, the J call TRBJ1-5, with unresolved D. This CDR3 spans 13 amino acids. V shed 6 bases and J shed 7 bases, with 13 bases lying between them. CDR3 coding DNA: TGTGCCAGCAGCCAAGCGCCGGAGCAGCCCCAGCATTTT. Translated: CASSQAPEQPQHF.

This chain links TRBV7-7 with TRBJ2-1; 14 bases line up with TRBD2. This CDR3 is built from 15 residues. The germline V gene encodes CDR1 SSHAT and CDR2 FNYEAQ (reference sequence). J was trimmed by 5 bases and V by 4 bases; bases with no gene match: 1. The CDR3 DNA follows: TGTGCCAGCAGCTCGGGACTAGCGGGGGACAATGAGCAGTTCTTC. It translates to CASSSGLAGDNEQFF.

The sample holds a few counts of this clonotype. V and J are TRBV4-3 and TRBJ2-1; a weak D match, TRBD2 (5 bases). Germline CDR1 and CDR2: LGHNA and YSLEER. Trimming removed 0 bases from V and 2 bases from J, with 11 bases in between. The CDR3 has 16 amino acids. This CDR3 is CASSQEPAATYNEQFF. The CDR3 DNA follows: TGCGCCAGCAGCCAAGAACCAGCGGCGACCTACAATGAGCAGTTCTTC.

The V call is TRBV28, the J call TRBJ2-3; 7 bases line up with TRBD1. V was clipped by 5 bases and J by 2 bases; unmatched bases: 10. The germline CDR1 and CDR2 sequences are MDHEN and SYDVKM. The CDR3 runs 16 residues. CDR3 in amino acids: CASSPSLQGSTDTQYF. CDR3 DNA sequence: TGTGCCAGCAGTCCGAGTTTACAGGGGTCCACAGATACGCAGTATTTT.

This rearrangement joins TRBV28 to TRBJ2-1; 7 positions match TRBD1. CDR1 is MDHEN, CDR2 SYDVKM, per germline. CDR3 length: 12 amino acids. Germline trimming cut 6 bases from V and 5 bases from J; bases unmatched to any gene: 1. The CDR3 nucleotides are TGTGCCAGCAGGACAGGGAACAATGAGCAGTTCTTC. This encodes CASRTGNNEQFF.

This clonotype was found a few times. The CDR3 DNA reads as TGTGCCAGCAGCCGAAGCAGGGAAGCCTCAACTAATGAAAAACTGTTTTTT. This translates into CASSRSREASTNEKLFF. This chain connects TRBV4-2 to TRBJ1-4, with D perhaps TRBD1 (5 bases). Looked up from germline, CDR1 is LGHNA and CDR2 is YNFKEQ. The CDR3 consists of 17 residues. Trimming stripped 4 bases from V and 0 bases from J, with 15 bases between.

V is TRBV9 and J is TRBJ2-3, with D hard to call. The CDR3 sequence is 15 residues long. The germline V gene has CDR1 SGDLS and CDR2 YYNGEE. The V end was cut by 4 bases, the J end by 4 bases, with 16 bases between. This CDR3 reads CASSPPIRSADTQYF. CDR3 DNA sequence: TGTGCCAGCAGCCCCCCCATCCGGTCTGCAGATACGCAGTATTTT.

The rearrangement links TRBV27 to TRBJ1-1; tentative D call: TRBD1 (5 bases). V gave up 0 bases and J gave up 1 base, with 9 bases separating them. Germline assignment: CDR1 MNHEY and CDR2 SMNVEV (reference sequence). This CDR3 region has 15 residues. CDR3 sequence: CASSLSPGQNTEAFF. DNA of the CDR3: TGTGCCAGCAGTTTATCGCCCGGACAGAACACTGAAGCTTTCTTT.

The chain uses TRBV12-3 or TRBV12-4 and TRBJ1-2; possibly TRBD1 for D (6 bases). The ends were cut back, 2 bases at V and 7 bases at J, with 14 bases in the middle. The CDR3 is 14 amino acids. The CDR3 coding sequence is TGTGCCAGCAGTTTAACAGGGATTCCTGTTGGCTACACCTTC. Its protein product is CASSLTGIPVGYTF.